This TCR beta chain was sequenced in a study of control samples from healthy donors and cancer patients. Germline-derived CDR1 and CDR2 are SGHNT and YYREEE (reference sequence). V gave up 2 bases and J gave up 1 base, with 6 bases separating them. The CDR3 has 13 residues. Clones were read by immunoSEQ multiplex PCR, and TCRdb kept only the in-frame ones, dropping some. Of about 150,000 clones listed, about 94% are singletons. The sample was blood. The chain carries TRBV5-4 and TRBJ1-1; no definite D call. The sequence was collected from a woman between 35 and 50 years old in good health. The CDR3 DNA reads TGTGCCAGCAGCTTTACACAGAACACTGAAGCTTTCTTT. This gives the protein CASSFTQNTEAFF.